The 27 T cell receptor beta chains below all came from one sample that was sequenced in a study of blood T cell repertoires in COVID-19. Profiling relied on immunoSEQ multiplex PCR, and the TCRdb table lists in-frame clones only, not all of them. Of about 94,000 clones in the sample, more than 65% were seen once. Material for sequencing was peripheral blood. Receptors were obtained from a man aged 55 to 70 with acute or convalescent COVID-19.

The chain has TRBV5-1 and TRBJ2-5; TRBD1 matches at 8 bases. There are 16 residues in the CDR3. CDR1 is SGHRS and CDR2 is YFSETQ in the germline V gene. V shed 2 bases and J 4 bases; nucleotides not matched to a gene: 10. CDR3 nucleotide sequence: TGCGCCAGCAGCTTATCTCAGGGGGCCTTTGGAGAGACCCAGTACTTC. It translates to CASSLSQGAFGETQYF.

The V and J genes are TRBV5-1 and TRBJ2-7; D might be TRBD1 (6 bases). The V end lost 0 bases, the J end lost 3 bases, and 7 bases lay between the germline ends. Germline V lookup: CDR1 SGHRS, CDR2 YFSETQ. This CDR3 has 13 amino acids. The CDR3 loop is CASSLVGGYEQYF. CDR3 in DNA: TGCGCCAGCAGCTTGGTAGGGGGCTACGAGCAGTACTTC.

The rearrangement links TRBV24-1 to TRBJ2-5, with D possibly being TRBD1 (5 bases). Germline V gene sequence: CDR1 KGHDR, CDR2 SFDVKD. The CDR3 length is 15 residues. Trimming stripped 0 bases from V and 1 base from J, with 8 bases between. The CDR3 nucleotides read TGTGCCACCAGTGATTTGGTAACAGGCCAAGAGACCCAGTACTTC. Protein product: CATSDLVTGQETQYF.

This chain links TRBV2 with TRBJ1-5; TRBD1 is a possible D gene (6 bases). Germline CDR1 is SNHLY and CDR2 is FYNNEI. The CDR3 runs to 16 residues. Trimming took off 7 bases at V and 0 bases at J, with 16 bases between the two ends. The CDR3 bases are TGTGCCAGCACCATCAGGGGCCCCTATAGCAATCAGCCCCAGCATTTT. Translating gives CASTIRGPYSNQPQHF.

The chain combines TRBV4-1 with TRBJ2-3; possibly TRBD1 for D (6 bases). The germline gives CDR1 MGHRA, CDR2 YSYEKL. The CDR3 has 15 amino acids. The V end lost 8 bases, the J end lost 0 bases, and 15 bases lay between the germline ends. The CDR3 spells CASCFSGDSTDTQYF. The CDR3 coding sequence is TGCGCCAGCTGTTTTTCAGGGGATAGCACAGATACGCAGTATTTT.

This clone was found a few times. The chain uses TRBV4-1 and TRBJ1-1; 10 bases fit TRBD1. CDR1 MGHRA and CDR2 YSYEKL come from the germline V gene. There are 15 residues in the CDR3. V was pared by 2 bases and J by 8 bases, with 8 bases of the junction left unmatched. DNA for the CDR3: TGCGCCAGCAGCCAACGAGAGACAGGGGGCTCAGAAGCTTTCTTT. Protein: CASSQRETGGSEAFF.

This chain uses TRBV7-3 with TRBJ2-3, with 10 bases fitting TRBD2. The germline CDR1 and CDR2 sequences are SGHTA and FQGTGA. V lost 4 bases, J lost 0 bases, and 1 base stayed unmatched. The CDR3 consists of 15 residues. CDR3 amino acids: CASSSSGGSTDTQYF. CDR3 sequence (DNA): TGTGCCAGCAGCTCTAGCGGGGGAAGCACAGATACGCAGTATTTT. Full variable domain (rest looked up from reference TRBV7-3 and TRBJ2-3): GAGVSQTPSNKVTEKGKYVELRCDPISGHTALYWYRQSLGQGPEFLIYFQGTGAADDSGLPNDRFFAVRPEGSVSTLKIQRTERGDSAVYLCASSSSGGSTDTQYFGPGTRLTVL.

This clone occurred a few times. Written as DNA, the CDR3 is TGTGCCAGCAGTTTAGGTCAGCGCGGCGAGCAGTACTTC. It translates to CASSLGQRGEQYF. This rearrangement joins TRBV6-6 to TRBJ2-7; D remains ambiguous. V lost 4 bases, J lost 6 bases, and 13 bases lay in between. The germline V gene has CDR1 MNHNY and CDR2 SVGAGI (reference sequence). The CDR3 contains 13 residues.

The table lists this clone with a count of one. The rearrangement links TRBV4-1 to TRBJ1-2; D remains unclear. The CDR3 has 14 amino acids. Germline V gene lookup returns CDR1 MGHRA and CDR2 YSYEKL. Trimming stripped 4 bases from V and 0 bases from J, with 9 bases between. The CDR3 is CASSPSLTNYGYTF. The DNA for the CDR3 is TGCGCCAGCAGCCCCTCCTTAACTAACTATGGCTACACCTTC.

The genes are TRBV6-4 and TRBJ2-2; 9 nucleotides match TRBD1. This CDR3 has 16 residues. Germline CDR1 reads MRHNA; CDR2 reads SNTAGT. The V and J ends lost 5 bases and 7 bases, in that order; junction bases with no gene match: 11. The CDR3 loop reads CASSPRPGTGIGELFF. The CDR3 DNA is TGTGCCAGCAGTCCCCGTCCCGGGACAGGGATCGGGGAGCTGTTTTTT.

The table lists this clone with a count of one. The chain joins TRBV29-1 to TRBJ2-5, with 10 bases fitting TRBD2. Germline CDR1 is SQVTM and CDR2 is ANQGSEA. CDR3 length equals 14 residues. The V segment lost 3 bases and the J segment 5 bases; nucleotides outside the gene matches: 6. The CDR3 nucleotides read TGCAGCGTTGATGGCCTAGCGGGGGACGAGACCCAGTACTTC. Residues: CSVDGLAGDETQYF. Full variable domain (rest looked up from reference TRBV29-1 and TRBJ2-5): SAVISQKPSRDICQRGTSLTIQCQVDSQVTMMFWYRQQPGQSLTLIATANQGSEATYESGFVIDKFPISRPNLTFSTLTVSNMSPEDSSIYLCSVDGLAGDETQYFGPGTRLLVL.

The CDR3 DNA reads as TGCGCCAGCAGCTTGGCCAGAGGGGAGGATGGCTACACCTTC. As protein: CASSLARGEDGYTF. The rearrangement joins TRBV5-1 to TRBJ1-2; perhaps TRBD1 as D (5 bases). Trimming shortened V by 0 bases and J by 6 bases, and 12 bases separated the two germline ends. This CDR3 spans 14 amino acids. Germline-derived CDR1 and CDR2 are SGHRS and YFSETQ. Full variable domain (remainder filled in from reference TRBV5-1 and TRBJ1-2): KAGVTQTPRYLIKTRGQQVTLSCSPISGHRSVSWYQQTPGQGLQFLFEYFSETQRNKGNFPGRFSGRQFSNSRSEMNVSTLELGDSALYLCASSLARGEDGYTFGSGTRLTVV.

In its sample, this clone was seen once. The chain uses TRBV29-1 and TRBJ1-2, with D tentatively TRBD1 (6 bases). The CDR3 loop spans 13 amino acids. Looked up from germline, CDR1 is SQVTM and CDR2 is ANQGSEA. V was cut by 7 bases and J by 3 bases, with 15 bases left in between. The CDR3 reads CSDQQGIYYGYTF. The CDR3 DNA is TGCAGCGATCAACAGGGAATTTACTATGGCTACACCTTC. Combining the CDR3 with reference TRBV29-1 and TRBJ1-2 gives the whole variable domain SAVISQKPSRDICQRGTSLTIQCQVDSQVTMMFWYRQQPGQSLTLIATANQGSEATYESGFVIDKFPISRPNLTFSTLTVSNMSPEDSSIYLCSDQQGIYYGYTFGSGTRLTVV.

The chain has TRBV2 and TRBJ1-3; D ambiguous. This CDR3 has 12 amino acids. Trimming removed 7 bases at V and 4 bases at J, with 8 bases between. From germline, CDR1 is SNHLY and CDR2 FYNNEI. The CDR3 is CASKSGGNTIYF. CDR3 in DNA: TGTGCCAGCAAGTCAGGAGGAAACACCATATATTTT. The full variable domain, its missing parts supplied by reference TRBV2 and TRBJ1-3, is EPEVTQTPSHQVTQMGQEVILRCVPISNHLYFYWYRQILGQKVEFLVSFYNNEISEKSEIFDDQFSVERPDGSNFTLKIRSTKLEDSAMYFCASKSGGNTIYFGEGSWLTVV.

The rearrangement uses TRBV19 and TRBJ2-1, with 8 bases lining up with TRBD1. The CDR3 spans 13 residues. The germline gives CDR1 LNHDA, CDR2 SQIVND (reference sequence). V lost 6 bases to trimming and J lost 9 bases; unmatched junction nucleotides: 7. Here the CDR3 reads CASSRTGNGEQFF. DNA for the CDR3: TGTGCCAGTAGCCGGACAGGGAACGGTGAGCAGTTCTTC. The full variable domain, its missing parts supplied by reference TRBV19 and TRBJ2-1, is DGGITQSPKYLFRKEGQNVTLSCEQNLNHDAMYWYRQDPGQGLRLIYYSQIVNDFQKGDIAEGYSVSREKKESFPLTVTSAQKNPTAFYLCASSRTGNGEQFFGPGTRLTVL.

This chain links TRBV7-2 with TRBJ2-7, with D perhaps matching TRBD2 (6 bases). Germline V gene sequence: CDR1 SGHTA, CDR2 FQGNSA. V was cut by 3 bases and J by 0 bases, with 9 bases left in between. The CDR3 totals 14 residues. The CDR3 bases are TGTGCCAGCAGCTTTGGGACTTCCTCCTACGAGCAGTACTTC. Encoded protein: CASSFGTSSYEQYF. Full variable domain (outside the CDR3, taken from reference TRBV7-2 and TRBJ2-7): GAGVSQSPSNKVTEKGKDVELRCDPISGHTALYWYRQSLGQGLEFLIYFQGNSAPDKSGLPSDRFSAERTGGSVSTLTIQRTQQEDSAVYLCASSFGTSSYEQYFGPGTRLTVT.

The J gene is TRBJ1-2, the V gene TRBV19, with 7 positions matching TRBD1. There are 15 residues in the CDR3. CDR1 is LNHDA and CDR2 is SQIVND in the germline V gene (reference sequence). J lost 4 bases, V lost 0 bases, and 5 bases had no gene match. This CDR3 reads CASSIDQQGGYGYTF. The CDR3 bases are TGTGCCAGTAGTATAGATCAGCAGGGGGGCTATGGCTACACCTTC.

CDR3 nucleotide sequence: TGTGCCAGCAGCTCAGGCGGGGAATATGGCTACACCTTC. It yields the protein CASSSGGEYGYTF. The chain uses TRBV7-3 and TRBJ1-2; the D is unclear. The V and J ends lost 4 bases and 5 bases respectively, with 11 bases between them. The CDR3 totals 13 residues. Germline V gives CDR1 SGHTA, CDR2 FQGTGA.

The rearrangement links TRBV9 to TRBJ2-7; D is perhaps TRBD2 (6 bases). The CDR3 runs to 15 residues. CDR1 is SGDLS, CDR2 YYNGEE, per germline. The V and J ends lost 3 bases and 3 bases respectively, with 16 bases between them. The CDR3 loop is CASSGAGTPYYEQYF. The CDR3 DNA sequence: TGTGCCAGCAGCGGGGCCGGGACTCCTTACTACGAGCAGTACTTC.

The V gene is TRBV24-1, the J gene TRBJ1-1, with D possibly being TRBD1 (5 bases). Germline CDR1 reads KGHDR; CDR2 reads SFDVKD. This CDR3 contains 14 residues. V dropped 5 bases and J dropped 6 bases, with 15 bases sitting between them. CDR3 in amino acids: CATSGGLGGAEAFF. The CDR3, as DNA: TGTGCCACCAGTGGTGGGCTCGGAGGGGCTGAAGCTTTCTTT.

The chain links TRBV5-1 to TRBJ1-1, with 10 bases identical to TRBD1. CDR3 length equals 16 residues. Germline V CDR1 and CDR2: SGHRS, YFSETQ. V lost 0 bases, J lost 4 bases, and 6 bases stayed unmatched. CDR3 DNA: TGCGCCAGCAGCTTGGTTCGCGGGACAGGGGTCACTGAAGCTTTCTTT. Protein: CASSLVRGTGVTEAFF.

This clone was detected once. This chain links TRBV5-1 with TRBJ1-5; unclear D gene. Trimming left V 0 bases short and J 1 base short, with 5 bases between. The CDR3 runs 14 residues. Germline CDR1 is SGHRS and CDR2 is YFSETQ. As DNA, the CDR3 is TGCGCCAGCAGCTTGGGGCAAAGCAATCAGCCCCAGCATTTT. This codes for CASSLGQSNQPQHF.

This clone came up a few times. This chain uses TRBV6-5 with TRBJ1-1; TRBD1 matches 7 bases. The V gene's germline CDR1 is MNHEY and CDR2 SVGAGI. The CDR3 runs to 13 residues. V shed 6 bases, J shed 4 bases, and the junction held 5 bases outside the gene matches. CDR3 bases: TGTGCCAGCAGACTCAGACAGGGCACTGAAGCTTTCTTT. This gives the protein CASRLRQGTEAFF.

The CDR3: CASTHSDRADNYGYTF. As DNA, the CDR3 is TGTGCCAGCACCCACTCCGACAGGGCCGATAACTATGGCTACACCTTC. The chain carries TRBV3-1 (or the pseudogene TRBV3-2) and TRBJ1-2; 7 bases are shared with TRBD1. Germline V gene sequence: CDR1 LGHDT, CDR2 YNNKEL (reference sequence). The CDR3 loop spans 16 amino acids. V lost 7 bases, J lost 1 base, and 12 bases stayed unmatched.

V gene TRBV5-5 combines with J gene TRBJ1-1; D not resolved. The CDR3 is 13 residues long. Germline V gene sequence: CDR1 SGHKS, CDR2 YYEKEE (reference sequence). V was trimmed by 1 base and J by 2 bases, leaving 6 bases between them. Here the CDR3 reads CASSLTVNTEAFF. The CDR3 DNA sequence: TGTGCCAGCAGCTTGACAGTTAACACTGAAGCTTTCTTT.

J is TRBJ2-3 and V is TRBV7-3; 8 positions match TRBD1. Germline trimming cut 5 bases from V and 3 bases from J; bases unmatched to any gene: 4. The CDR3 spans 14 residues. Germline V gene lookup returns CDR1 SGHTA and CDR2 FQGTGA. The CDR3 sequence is CASSRGQGTDTQYF. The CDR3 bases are TGTGCCAGCAGCCGAGGACAGGGAACAGATACGCAGTATTTT.

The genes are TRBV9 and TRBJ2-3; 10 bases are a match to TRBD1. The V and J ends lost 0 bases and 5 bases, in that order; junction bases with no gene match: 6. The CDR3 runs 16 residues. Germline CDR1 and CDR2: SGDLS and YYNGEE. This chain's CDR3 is CASSVEGTGVGDTQYF. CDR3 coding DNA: TGTGCCAGCAGCGTAGAGGGGACAGGGGTGGGAGATACGCAGTATTTT. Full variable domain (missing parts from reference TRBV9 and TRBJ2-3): DSGVTQTPKHLITATGQRVTLRCSPRSGDLSVYWYQQSLDQGLQFLIQYYNGEERAKGNILERFSAQQFPDLHSELNLSSLELGDSALYFCASSVEGTGVGDTQYFGPGTRLTVL.